Sequencing of this TCR beta chain was carried out in a study of T cell clonality in common variable immunodeficiency. This CDR3 spans 18 amino acids. Trimming removed 1 base from V and 6 bases from J, with 22 bases in between. Germline CDR1 reads DFQATT; CDR2 reads SNEGSKA (reference sequence). In this sample, this clone turned up many times. Antigen unknown. The read comes to an end 3 residues before the CDR3 does, leaving the germline J gene to fill in the end. Control and CVID samples contributed equal amounts of genomic DNA. Method: immunoSEQ multiplex PCR; TCRdb's copy keeps in-frame clones and lacks some. The table lists about 30,000 clones, no singletons, with 10% to 15% in the top ten. Each donor provided about 5 to 8.5 ml of heparinized whole blood. Study-level findings and limits: In common variable immunodeficiency, TCR beta chains reportedly carried fewer deletions and N-nucleotide insertions. Links between repertoire features and CVID complications were heterogeneity-limited.

This TCR was recovered from a person aged 18 to 75 in good health. This chain connects TRBV20-1 to TRBJ1-6; possibly TRBD1 for D (5 bases). The sample comprised peripheral blood mononuclear cells. The CDR3 spells CSARVVRQGALGNSPLHF. Partial CDR3 DNA: TGCAGTGCTAGAGTAGTAAGGCAAGGGGCCCTTGGTAATTCACCC.